This T cell receptor beta chain derives from a study of blood T cell repertoires in COVID-19. Study summary: COVID-19 samples from acute and convalescent phases originated in the United States, Italy and Spain. From T cells, B-cell-depleted T cells, or PBMCs came the material, which was cDNA or gDNA.

Original data processing: Nucleated cell counts were estimated from reference gene primer amplification. TCRdb's table, derived via immunoSEQ multiplex PCR, lists solely in-frame clones and lacks some. That table supplies the V and J calls and clone size; D and trimming were determined from the DNA. In the table there are tens of thousands of clones, about four fifths of which are singletons. Germline V gene sequence: CDR1 ENHRY, CDR2 SYGVKD. Trimming at V came to 0 bases and at J to 0 bases, leaving 7 bases not matched to a gene. This CDR3 is built from 18 residues. The genes are TRBV10-3 and TRBJ2-3; TRBD2 agrees at 9 bases. The sequenced sample was peripheral blood. This receptor was obtained from a human donor in a cohort sampled during active COVID-19. The CDR3 is CAISESETSGASTDTQYF. DNA of the CDR3: TGTGCCATCAGTGAGTCGGAGACTAGCGGTGCTAGCACAGATACGCAGTATTTT.